Detailed here is one TCR beta chain. As processed by the authors: For nucleated cells, counts were estimated from reference gene primer amplification. Method: immunoSEQ multiplex PCR; TCRdb's copy keeps in-frame clones and lacks some. That table gives V, J and clone size, and the DNA gave D and trimming. Of fewer than 200,000 clones listed, 80% are singletons. The CDR3 has 14 residues. V was pared by 7 bases and J by 4 bases, with 2 bases of the junction left unmatched. Per germline, CDR1 SNHLY and CDR2 FYNNEI. This specimen comes from a study of blood T cell repertoires in COVID-19. Study overall: The origin of the acute and convalescent COVID-19 samples was the United States, Italy and Spain.

Sequenced sample: peripheral blood. This rearrangement joins TRBV2 to TRBJ2-2; TRBD2 matches at 11 bases. The source is a man in his 70s with active or convalescent COVID-19. Here the CDR3 DNA reads TGTGCCAGCATAGCGGGAGGGGTCACCGGGGAGCTGTTTTTT. It is translated as CASIAGGVTGELFF.